This T cell receptor (beta chain) was documented in a study of CDR3 diversity in severe acne. Trimming at V came to 5 bases and at J to 8 bases, leaving 9 bases not matched to a gene. This CDR3 comprises 14 residues. CDR1 and CDR2 from the germline V gene are LNHDA and SQIVND (reference sequence). MiXCR, applied by TCRdb to the PCR reads, yields one record per CDR3 protein. The sample lists approximately 90,000 distinct CDR3 sequences, about half occurring once. The sequence was collected from a male donor with severe acne vulgaris. The chain couples TRBV19 to TRBJ2-3; TRBD2 matches 8 bases. Sequencing was done on a sample of blood. The CDR3 reads CASSPQRELGTQYF. CDR3 DNA: TGTGCCAGTAGTCCCCAGCGGGAGCTCGGTACGCAGTATTTT.